This TCR beta chain comes out of a study of blood T cell repertoires in COVID-19 (dated by TCRdb to the early 2020s). Concerning the study at large: Samples from collaborators originated in the United States, Italy and Spain and spanned both the acute and convalescent phases of COVID-19. The samples were drawn from the first 160 participants of the ongoing ImmuneRACE study and from 1,254 subjects provided by 6 global collaborators. The prospective study material was composed of cDNA or gDNA derived from T cells, B-cell-depleted T cells, or PBMCs. A de-identified subject ID, COVID-19 status, age in years and sex were almost always included in the sample metadata. Where available, HLA class I and class II types were obtained from metadata supplied by the sample provider rather than from assay-based typing. The dataset comprised deeply sampled blood TCRbeta repertoires from subjects exposed to, actively infected with, or recovered from COVID-19. The repertoires were made available in a free public database intended to serve as a resource for research on the immune response to SARS-CoV-2. Here is what the overall study found, with its caveats: The amount of clinical and demographic metadata varied by source and participant and was provided uncurated.

This clone was seen more than once but under ten times. The antigen this receptor binds is unknown. Per-base quality was not reported, and no clone a single base away is much larger than it. Measured from the cysteine to the phenylalanine, the CDR3 is 15 residues long. Just the 45-base CDR3 DNA is kept, in frame starting at base 1. The germline V gene supplies CDR1 SGHTA and CDR2 FQGNSA. V has 3 bases trimmed and J has 2 bases trimmed; junction bases matching no gene number 3. Collaborating institutions collected whole blood in K2EDTA tubes following their own protocols. For TCRbeta analysis, collaborator samples were shipped as frozen whole blood, as isolated PBMCs, or as DNA extracted from either sample type. TCRbeta CDR3 regions were amplified from genomic DNA using the immunoSEQ Assay, a bias-controlled multiplex PCR. The original methods were these. The number of nucleated cells in each sample was estimated by amplification of reference gene primers within the assay. Sequence reads were collapsed and filtered to measure the absolute abundance of every unique TCRbeta CDR3 rearrangement. Productive Simpson clonality was computed per sample as the square root of Simpson's diversity index over productive rearrangements. Sourced from immuneACCESS, this table was stored by TCRdb with only in-frame sequences that have V and J called. A share of the clones is absent; for the studies checked, an unresolved V gene accounts for under half, and the remainder has no known explanation. D and trimming were read from the DNA, whereas the V and J calls and clone size are those reported in that table. The table for this sample lists tens of thousands of clones; 70% to 85% of them were counted only once. Together, the top ten hold 28% of the sample.

The receptor was derived from a man in his 70s with acute or convalescent COVID-19. The V and J segments used are TRBV7-2 and TRBJ1-1; TRBD1 matches 10 bases in the middle. What was sequenced was peripheral blood. The DNA reads TGTGCCAGCAGCTTTGGGGACAGGGGTAACACTGAAGCTTTCTTT. Its product reads: CASSFGDRGNTEAFF.